The clone carrying this TCR beta chain was picked up many times. Trimming pared 5 bases from V and 6 bases from J, leaving 15 bases between. Germline CDR1 is SGHAT and CDR2 is FQNNGV. This CDR3 comprises 14 residues. This record belongs to a study of T cells in Graves' hyperthyroidism and ophthalmopathy. Researchers amplified the TCR beta CDR3 regions from RNA transcripts. First-round RT-PCR targeting the TCR CDR3 was performed with the HTBI primer set. TCRdb re-called the multiplex PCR reads with MiXCR, one entry per CDR3 protein. The sample contains about 740,000 distinct CDR3 sequences, roughly 15% of which appear only once.

This receptor was obtained from a woman in her late teens or twenties with Graves' hyperthyroidism. The chain is built from TRBV11-2 and TRBJ2-3, with D uncertain. The sample was blood. The CDR3 DNA sequence: TGTGCCAGCAGCCCCAAGGCGAGGATGGATACGCAGTATTTT. Residues: CASSPKARMDTQYF.